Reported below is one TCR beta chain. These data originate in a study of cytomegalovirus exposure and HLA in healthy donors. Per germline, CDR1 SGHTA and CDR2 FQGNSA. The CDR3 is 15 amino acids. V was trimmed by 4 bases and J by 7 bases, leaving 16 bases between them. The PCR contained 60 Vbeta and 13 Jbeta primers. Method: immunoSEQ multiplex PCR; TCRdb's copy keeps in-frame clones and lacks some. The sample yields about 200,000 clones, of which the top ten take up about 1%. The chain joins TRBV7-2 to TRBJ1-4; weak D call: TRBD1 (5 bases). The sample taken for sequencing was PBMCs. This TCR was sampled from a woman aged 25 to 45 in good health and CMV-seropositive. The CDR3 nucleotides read TGTGCCAGCAGCTCGACGACAGTCATTGGTGAAAAACTGTTTTTT. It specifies CASSSTTVIGEKLFF.